The clone carrying this T cell receptor (beta chain) was seen a single time. As processed by the authors: Reference gene primer amplification gave estimated nucleated cell counts. Clones were read by immunoSEQ multiplex PCR, and TCRdb kept only the in-frame ones, dropping some. The D gene and trimming were derived from the DNA, and the V and J assignments and clone size from that table. Here the sample spans more than 95,000 clones, 75% to 90% being singletons. Followed over time, Seattle patients had been enrolled while infection was active. The entry originates in a study of blood T cell repertoires in COVID-19. Study context: From the United States, Italy and Spain came samples of acute and convalescent COVID-19. Nucleic acid was either cDNA or gDNA, and it came from T cells, B-cell-depleted T cells, or PBMCs.

CDR1 and CDR2 (germline): SEHNR, FQNEAQ (reference sequence). The CDR3 covers 15 residues. Losses at the gene ends were 7 bases for V and 5 bases for J; bases not matched to a gene: 12. The sequenced sample consisted of peripheral blood. The chain combines TRBV7-9 with TRBJ2-5; TRBD2 matches at 8 bases. The receptor was isolated from an elderly woman with COVID-19, enrolled during active disease. The CDR3 here is CASTRGSGISETQYF. CDR3 nucleotide sequence: TGTGCCAGCACGAGGGGTAGCGGGATTTCGGAGACCCAGTACTTC.